This TCR beta chain was recorded in a study of blood T cell repertoires in COVID-19. As handled by the study authors: How many nucleated cells were present was estimated from reference gene primer amplification. Profiled with immunoSEQ multiplex PCR; TCRdb holds only in-frame clones, not every one. V and J calls and clone size are given by that table; D and trimming were obtained from the DNA. The sample gives roughly 230,000 clones, 90% of which show up once; 2.1% is in the top ten. Enrolment of Seattle patients took place during active infection, and they were followed longitudinally. The sequenced material came from peripheral blood. The receptor's source is a woman aged 55-70 years with COVID-19, enrolled during active disease.

The CDR3 loop is CASSERRQNTGELFF. The CDR3 DNA sequence: TGTGCCAGCAGTGAAAGGCGGCAGAACACCGGGGAGCTGTTTTTT. The chain is built from TRBV6-1 and TRBJ2-2; D gene unclear. This CDR3 is 15 amino acids long. V gave up 2 bases and J gave up 1 base, with 8 bases separating them. The germline V gene has CDR1 MNHNS and CDR2 SASEGT.